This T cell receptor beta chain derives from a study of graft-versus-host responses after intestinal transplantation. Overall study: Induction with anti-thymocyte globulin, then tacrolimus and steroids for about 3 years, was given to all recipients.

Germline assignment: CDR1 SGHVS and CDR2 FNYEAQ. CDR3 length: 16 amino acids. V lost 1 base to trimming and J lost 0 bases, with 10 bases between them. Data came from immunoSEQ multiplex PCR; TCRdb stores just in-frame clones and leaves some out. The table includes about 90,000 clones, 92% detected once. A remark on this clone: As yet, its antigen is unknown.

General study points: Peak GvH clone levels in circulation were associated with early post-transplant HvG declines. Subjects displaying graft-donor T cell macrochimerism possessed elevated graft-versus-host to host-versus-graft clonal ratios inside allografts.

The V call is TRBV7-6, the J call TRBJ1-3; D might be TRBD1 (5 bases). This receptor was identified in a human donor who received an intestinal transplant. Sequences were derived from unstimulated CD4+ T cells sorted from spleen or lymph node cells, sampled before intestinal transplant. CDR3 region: CASSLVGADSGNTIYF. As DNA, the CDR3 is TGTGCCAGCAGCTTAGTTGGGGCAGACTCTGGAAACACCATATATTTT.